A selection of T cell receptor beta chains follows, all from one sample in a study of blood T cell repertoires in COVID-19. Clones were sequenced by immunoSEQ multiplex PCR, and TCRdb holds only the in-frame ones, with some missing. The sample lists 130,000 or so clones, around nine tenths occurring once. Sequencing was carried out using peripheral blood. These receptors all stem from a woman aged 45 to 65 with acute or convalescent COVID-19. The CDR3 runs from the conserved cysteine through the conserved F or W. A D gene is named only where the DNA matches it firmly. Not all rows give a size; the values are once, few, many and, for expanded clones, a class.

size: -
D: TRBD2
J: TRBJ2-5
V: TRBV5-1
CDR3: CASSFQGSGRAGETQYF
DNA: TGCGCCAGCAGCTTTCAAGGTAGCGGGAGGGCCGGAGAGACCCAGTACTTC

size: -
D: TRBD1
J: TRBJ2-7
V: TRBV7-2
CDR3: CASSLYRGNTYEQYF
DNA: TGTGCCAGCAGCTTATACAGGGGTAACACGTACGAGCAGTACTTC

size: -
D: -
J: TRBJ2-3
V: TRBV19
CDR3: CASSRVGSTDTQYF
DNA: TGTGCCAGTAGCAGGGTCGGGAGCACAGATACGCAGTATTTT

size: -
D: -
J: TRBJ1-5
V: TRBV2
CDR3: CASTEGDSNQPQHF
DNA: TGTGCCAGCACCGAGGGGGATAGCAATCAGCCCCAGCATTTT

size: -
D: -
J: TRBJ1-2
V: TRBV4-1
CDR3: CASSQEEGAGRFRTF
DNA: TGCGCCAGCAGCCAAGAGGAGGGTGCAGGGCGTTTTCGCACCTTC

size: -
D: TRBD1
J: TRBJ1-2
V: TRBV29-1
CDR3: CSVGAGGYGYTF
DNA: TGCAGCGTTGGCGCAGGGGGTTATGGCTACACCTTC

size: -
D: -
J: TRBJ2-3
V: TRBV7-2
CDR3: CASSLLSVDTQYF
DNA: TGTGCCAGCAGCTTATTGTCTGTAGATACGCAGTATTTT

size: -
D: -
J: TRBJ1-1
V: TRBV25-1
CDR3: CASRTALNTEAFF
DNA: TGTGCCAGTCGGACAGCACTTAACACTGAAGCTTTCTTT

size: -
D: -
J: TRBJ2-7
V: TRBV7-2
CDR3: CASSLVPGVNSYEQYF
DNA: TGTGCCAGCAGCTTAGTTCCAGGGGTTAACTCCTACGAGCAGTACTTC

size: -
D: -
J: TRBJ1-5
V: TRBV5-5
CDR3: CASSFSISTAYSNQPQHF
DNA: TGTGCCAGCAGCTTCTCCATATCGACAGCATATAGCAATCAGCCCCAGCATTTT

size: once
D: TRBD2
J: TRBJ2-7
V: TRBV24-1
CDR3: CATSDGGTSVRYEQYF
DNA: TGTGCCACCAGTGATGGGGGGACTAGCGTGAGGTACGAGCAGTACTTC

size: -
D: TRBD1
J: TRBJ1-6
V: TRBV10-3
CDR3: CAIGTADYNSPLHF
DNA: TGTGCCATCGGGACAGCGGACTATAATTCACCCCTCCACTTT

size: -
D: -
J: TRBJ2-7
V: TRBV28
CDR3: CASSGPGEGLEQYF
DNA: TGTGCCAGCAGTGGCCCGGGAGAGGGCCTCGAGCAGTACTTC

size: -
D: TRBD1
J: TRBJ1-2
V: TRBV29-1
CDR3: CSVGTVYGYTF
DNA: TGCAGCGTAGGGACAGTCTATGGCTACACCTTC

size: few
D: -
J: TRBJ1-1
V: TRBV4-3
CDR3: CASSQDGWSTEAFF
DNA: TGCGCCAGCAGCCAAGATGGGTGGAGCACTGAAGCTTTCTTT

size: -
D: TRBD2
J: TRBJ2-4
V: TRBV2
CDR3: CASRAGLAENIQYF
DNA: TGTGCCAGCAGAGCGGGACTAGCAGAAAACATTCAGTACTTC

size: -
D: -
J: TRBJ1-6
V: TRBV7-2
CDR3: CASSLQGNSPLHF
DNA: TGTGCCAGCAGCTTACAGGGGAATTCACCCCTCCACTTT

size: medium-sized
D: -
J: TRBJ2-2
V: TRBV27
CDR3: CASSPGLWGGELFF
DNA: TGTGCCAGCAGTCCGGGACTCTGGGGAGGGGAGCTGTTTTTT

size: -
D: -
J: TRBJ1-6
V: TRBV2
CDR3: CASNRGSSYNSPLHF
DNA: TGTGCCAGCAATCGGGGGAGCTCCTATAATTCACCCCTCCACTTT

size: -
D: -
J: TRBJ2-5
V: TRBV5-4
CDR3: CASSSPSGLETQYF
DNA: TGTGCCAGCAGCTCACCCAGCGGGTTAGAGACCCAGTACTTC

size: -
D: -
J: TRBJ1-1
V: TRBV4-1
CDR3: CASSPTGVEAFF
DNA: TGCGCCAGCAGCCCCACGGGGGTTGAAGCTTTCTTT

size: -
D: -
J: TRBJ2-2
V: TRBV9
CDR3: CASSVKLLTGELFF
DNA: TGTGCCAGCAGCGTAAAACTTCTCACCGGGGAGCTGTTTTTT

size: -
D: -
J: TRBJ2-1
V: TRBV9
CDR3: CASSPRTANEQFF
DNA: TGTGCCAGCAGCCCCAGGACAGCGAATGAGCAGTTCTTC

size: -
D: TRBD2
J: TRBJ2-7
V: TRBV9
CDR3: CASSVASGSYEQYF
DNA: TGTGCCAGCAGCGTAGCTAGCGGCTCCTACGAGCAGTACTTC